This T cell receptor beta chain was observed in a study of T cells in Graves' hyperthyroidism and ophthalmopathy. Across the study: Staff took peripheral blood when the initial diagnosis was made, before any treatment began.

Germline CDR1 is MNHEY and CDR2 is SVGEGT. The CDR3 is 12 amino acids. V was shortened by 6 bases and J by 7 bases, with 10 bases between the two germline ends. The study excluded patients with uncontrolled infection, other autoimmune disease, pregnancy or lactation. This clonotype was counted ten times or more. What it recognizes is unknown. Whole-study results and caveats: Ophthalmopathy cases were set apart from stable hyperthyroidism by a 13 V-J model. With a median lead of around 6.7 months before onset, the model predicted ophthalmopathy.

Amplification targeted TCR beta CDR3 regions from RNA transcripts. The TCR CDR3 was amplified in a first-round RT-PCR using the HTBI primer set. TCRdb fed the multiplex PCR reads into MiXCR, producing one record per CDR3 protein. Here the sample spans about 200,000 distinct CDR3 sequences, approximately 16% being singletons. The TCR originated in a woman aged 45-65 years with Graves' hyperthyroidism. This sequence joins TRBV6-2 or TRBV6-3 and TRBJ1-5; D call uncertain. Sequenced: blood. Here the CDR3 reads CASRDLGQPQHF. The CDR3 bases are TGTGCCAGCAGGGACCTCGGACAGCCCCAGCATTTT.